The source of this T cell receptor (beta chain) is a study of blood T cell repertoires in COVID-19. Method: immunoSEQ multiplex PCR; TCRdb's copy keeps in-frame clones and lacks some. The sample has some 170,000 clones, 82% seen once. The sequence derives from a woman aged 70-85 years with acute or convalescent COVID-19. Sequencing used peripheral blood.

The CDR3 bases are TGTGCCAGCAGCCCCTTCGCTGGCGGCCTGATGGGGGGTCCCAATGAGCAGTTCTTC. This encodes CASSPFAGGLMGGPNEQFF. The V call is TRBV7-2, the J call TRBJ2-1; the D gene is possibly TRBD2 (6 bases). Germline V gene sequence: CDR1 SGHTA, CDR2 FQGNSA. The CDR3 covers 19 residues. V shed 5 bases and J shed 6 bases, with 29 bases lying between them.